Sequencing of this TCR beta chain was carried out in a study of radiotherapy plus CTLA-4 blockade in lung cancer (dated by TCRdb to the late 2010s). With regard to the full study: Objective responses occurred in roughly 19% of enrolled patients, and around 30% achieved disease control. The paper as a whole reports these results and caveats: After treatment with radiotherapy and ipilimumab, TCR clones that originated in tumors expanded in peripheral blood. The strongest predictors of response were reported to be early dynamic shifts in blood T cell clones along with a rise in serum interferon-beta following radiation.

To note about this clone: What this receptor recognizes is not known. No qualities accompany the bases; no much larger clone lies one base away.

The study tested focal radiation therapy combined with CTLA-4 blockade (ipilimumab) in patients with chemo-refractory metastatic non-small-cell lung cancer. From cysteine to phenylalanine, the CDR3 is 12 amino acids long. The sequence is cut down to CDR3 DNA, 36 bases in frame from base 1. Between the V and J ends, shortened by 5 bases and 7 bases respectively, the junction contains 6 bases. The germline V gene (reference sequence) gives CDR1 as SEHNR and CDR2 as FQNEAQ. Library preparation used the immunoSEQ multiplex PCR assay. Here the immuneACCESS table is served through TCRdb, limited to in-frame sequences with V and J called. Missing clones are a known gap in these copies; in checked studies unresolved V genes cover under half, and the rest lacks a known reason. This sample gives about 95,000 clones in total; approximately 83% of them show up just once. Of the sample, 0.84% falls within the top ten clones.

This receptor was identified in a human donor with non-small cell lung cancer who had stable disease on radiotherapy plus ipilimumab. Rearrangement joined TRBV7-9 to TRBJ1-6; the D gene is possibly TRBD1, with 5 bases matching. The sample was peripheral blood, taken from a patient treated with radiotherapy plus ipilimumab. At the DNA level, the sequence is TGTGCCAGCAGCCGGGGGAATTCACCCCTCCACTTT. Its amino acids are CASSRGNSPLHF.